This T cell receptor (beta chain) originates from a study of shared clonotypes between healthy human individuals. Notes on the study in general: Generation probability values for non-shared clonotypes were lower than those for clonotypes shared by all four donors.

The assay was immunoSEQ multiplex PCR, and TCRdb's table has in-frame clones only and misses some. The top ten hold 0.14% of the sample, which has 2.5 million or so clones, roughly 92% seen once. Comments on this clone: Its antigen is unidentified.

Germline V gene lookup returns CDR1 SNHLY and CDR2 FYNNEI. The CDR3 is 15 amino acids. Trimming took off 11 bases at V and 4 bases at J, with 21 bases between the two ends. Sequenced input: naive CD4+ T cells sorted from blood. Documented subset: CD45RA+ positively selected. The chain combines TRBV2 with TRBJ1-5; possible D gene TRBD1, 5 bases. The TCR was taken from a man between 18 and 35 years old in good health. CDR3 sequence (DNA): TGTGCCCCCAGGGCAGGGAGGGCTTGGAATCAGCCCCAGCATTTT. Its translation is CAPRAGRAWNQPQHF.